The clone carrying this T cell receptor (beta chain) was seen a single time. The table came from immunoSEQ multiplex PCR; TCRdb's copy has only in-frame clones and leaves some out. The repertoire holds about 280,000 clones, with around 90% as singletons. The data were taken from a study of blood T cell repertoires in COVID-19. Trimming at V came to 4 bases and at J to 5 bases, leaving 11 bases not matched to a gene. This CDR3 contains 18 residues. Germline-derived CDR1 and CDR2 are SGHVS and FNYEAQ. The chain couples TRBV7-6 to TRBJ2-3; 14 bases agree with TRBD2. The sequenced material came from PBMCs or T cells enriched from blood (not recorded which). The receptor comes from a woman in her thirties or forties who had recovered from COVID-19. Here the CDR3 reads CASSSSRLAGGPLDTQYF. The DNA for the CDR3 is TGTGCCAGCAGCTCCTCACGACTAGCGGGAGGGCCGTTAGATACGCAGTATTTT.